The source of this T cell receptor (beta chain) is a study of blood T cell repertoires in COVID-19. Study at large: Acute and convalescent COVID-19 specimens originated in the United States, Italy and Spain. From T cells, B-cell-depleted T cells, or PBMCs came the material, which was cDNA or gDNA.

In the study's own analysis: Amplification of reference gene primers provided the estimated nucleated cell counts. Repertoires were generated with immunoSEQ multiplex PCR, while TCRdb's copy carries only in-frame clones and drops some. V, J and clone size are those of that table, while D and trimming were read from the DNA. The sample shows approximately 230,000 clones, approximately 90% of them seen only once. The cohort comprised adults aged about 18 to 100 years residing in under 25 US areas. The CDR3 has 13 amino acids. V shed 3 bases, J shed 4 bases, and the junction held 5 bases outside the gene matches. Germline V gene sequence: CDR1 GTSNPN, CDR2 SVGIG (reference sequence).

This clonotype was obtained from a woman in her 30s who had recovered from COVID-19. The chain combines TRBV30 with TRBJ1-2; 7 bases are a match to TRBD1. The sequenced material came from PBMCs or T cells enriched from blood (not recorded which). CDR3 nucleotide sequence: TGTGCCTGGAGGCGAGGGGGCGCCTATGGCTACACCTTC. Translating it yields CAWRRGGAYGYTF.